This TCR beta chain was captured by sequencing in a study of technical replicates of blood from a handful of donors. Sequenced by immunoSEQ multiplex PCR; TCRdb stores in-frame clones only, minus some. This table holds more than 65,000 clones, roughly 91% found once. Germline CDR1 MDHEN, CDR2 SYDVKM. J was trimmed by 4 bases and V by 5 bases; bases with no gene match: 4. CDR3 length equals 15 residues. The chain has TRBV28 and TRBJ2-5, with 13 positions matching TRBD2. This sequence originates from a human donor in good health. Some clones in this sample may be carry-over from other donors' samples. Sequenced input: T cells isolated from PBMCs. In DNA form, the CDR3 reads TGTGCCAGCAGTCCAGGACTAGCGGGAGCAGAGACCCAGTACTTC. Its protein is CASSPGLAGAETQYF. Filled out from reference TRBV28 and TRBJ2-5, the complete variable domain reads DVKVTQSSRYLVKRTGEKVFLECVQDMDHENMFWYRQDPGLGLRLIYFSYDVKMKEKGDIPEGYSVSREKKERFSLILESASTNQTSMYLCASSPGLAGAETQYFGPGTRLLVL.